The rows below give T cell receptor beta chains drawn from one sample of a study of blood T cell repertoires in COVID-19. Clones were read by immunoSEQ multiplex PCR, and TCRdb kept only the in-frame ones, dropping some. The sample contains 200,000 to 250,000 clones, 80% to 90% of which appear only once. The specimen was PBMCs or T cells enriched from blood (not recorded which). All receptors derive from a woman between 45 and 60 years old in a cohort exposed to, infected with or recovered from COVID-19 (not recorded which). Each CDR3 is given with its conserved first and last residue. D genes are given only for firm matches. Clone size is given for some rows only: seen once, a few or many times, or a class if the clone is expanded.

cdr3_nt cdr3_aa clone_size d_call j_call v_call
TGTGCCAGCAGCCAAGGACAGGTCGGCGAAAAACTGTTTTTT CASSQGQVGEKLFF . TRBD1 TRBJ1-4 TRBV11-1
TGCGCCAGCAGCCAAACAGGGTTCTTGGGCAATCAGCCCCAGCATTTT CASSQTGFLGNQPQHF . . TRBJ1-5 TRBV4-3
TGTGCCAAACAGGACTCTGGGGCCAACGTCCTGACTTTC CAKQDSGANVLTF . . TRBJ2-6 TRBV7-9
TGTGCCAGCAGTGTCCCAGGGGCGCAAACCTACGAGCAGTACTTC CASSVPGAQTYEQYF . . TRBJ2-7 TRBV28
TGTGCCAGTAGCCAATCTGGGGCCAACGTCCTGACTTTC CASSQSGANVLTF . . TRBJ2-6 TRBV19
TGCGCCAGCAGCCAAGACGGACCTAGCGGGTGGGCTACCTCCTACAATGAGCAGTTCTTC CASSQDGPSGWATSYNEQFF once TRBD2 TRBJ2-1 TRBV4-3
TGTGCCAGCAGCCAGAGGGAGACCCAGTACTTC CASSQRETQYF . . TRBJ2-5 TRBV5-6
TGTGCCACCAGTGGCAATAGCGGGGAGCTGTTTTTT CATSGNSGELFF . . TRBJ2-2 TRBV24-1
TGCGCCAGCAGCCCCCGGGACTCCGAAGATACGCAGTATTTT CASSPRDSEDTQYF . . TRBJ2-3 TRBV4-1
TGCGCCAGCAGCTACGACAGCGACTATGGCTACACCTTC CASSYDSDYGYTF . . TRBJ1-2 TRBV5-1
TGTGCCAGCAGTTACTCCCCGGGGACAAAGATCTCACCCCTCCACTTT CASSYSPGTKISPLHF . . TRBJ1-6 TRBV6-5
TGTGCCAGCAGTTTTAGTATGGGGGGGACATACAATGAGCAGTTCTTC CASSFSMGGTYNEQFF . . TRBJ2-1 TRBV28
TGTGCCAGCAGTGAGGGTCCGAAAGGGGGGGGCACTGAAGCTTTCTTT CASSEGPKGGGTEAFF . . TRBJ1-1 TRBV2
TGTGCCAGCAGTTTATTGGTCCAGTCGGACAGGGGAGAGCAGTACTTC CASSLLVQSDRGEQYF . TRBD1 TRBJ2-7 TRBV27
TGTGCCAGCAGCTTACTCCCTCCGACAGGATCGAACCCGAATGAGCAGTTCTTC CASSLLPPTGSNPNEQFF . . TRBJ2-1 TRBV7-3
TGTGCCACCAGTGATTTTAGCGGCTATGGCTACACCTTC CATSDFSGYGYTF . . TRBJ1-2 TRBV24-1
TGTGCCAGCAGCTTAAGATCCACTAGCGGCAATGAGCAGTTCTTC CASSLRSTSGNEQFF . TRBD2 TRBJ2-1 TRBV7-2
TGTGCCAGCAGTGACTCTAGCGGGGGGTTTAATGAGCAGTTCTTC CASSDSSGGFNEQFF . TRBD2 TRBJ2-1 TRBV6-4